These T cell receptor beta chains were read from a single sample in a study of identical twins. Using its own MiXCR run on the 5' RACE reads, TCRdb lists one record per CDR3 protein. Seen here are more than 400,000 distinct CDR3 sequences, roughly 15% observed once, and the top ten hold about 0.47%. The same data also went into a second study, on yellow fever vaccine responses in identical twins.

The sequenced sample was CD4+ T cells sorted from blood. All receptors come from a woman aged 18-30 years in good health. CDR3s include the opening cysteine and the closing phenylalanine or tryptophan. D genes are given only for firm matches. Clone size, where shown, is once, few, many, or a class for clones that have expanded.

cdr3_nt cdr3_aa j_call d_call clone_size v_call cdr3_length
TGCGCCAGCAGCTTGGAGACAGGGACGTACAATGAGCAGTTCTTC CASSLETGTYNEQFF TRBJ2-1 TRBD1 . TRBV5-1 15
TGTGCCAGCAGCATACCGGGCACAGATACGCAGTATTTT CASSIPGTDTQYF TRBJ2-3 . . TRBV7-2 13
TGTGCCAGCAGCTTAGACAGGGTTGGAGGGGAGACCCAGTACTTC CASSLDRVGGETQYF TRBJ2-5 . many TRBV7-6 15
TGTGCCAGCAGCGACGGACGGTCGTTCTATGGCTACACCTTC CASSDGRSFYGYTF TRBJ1-2 . few TRBV7-9 14
TGTGCCAGCAGTTTAGTGGGCATCAGCACCGGGGAGCTGTTTTTT CASSLVGISTGELFF TRBJ2-2 . few TRBV27 15
TGTGCCAGCAGCCAAGGGGCCCGTCTGAACACTGAAGCTTTCTTT CASSQGARLNTEAFF TRBJ1-1 . few TRBV3-1 15
TGTGCCAGCAGCTTCGGTCTCCCCTCCTACGAGCAGTACTTC CASSFGLPSYEQYF TRBJ2-7 . . TRBV7-8 14
TGTGCCAGCAGCCAAGGGACAGTACAAGAGACCCAGTACTTC CASSQGTVQETQYF TRBJ2-5 . many TRBV3-1 14
TGTGCCAGCAGCTTGTCCGTACTAGCAGCTAACAATGAGCAGTTCTTC CASSLSVLAANNEQFF TRBJ2-1 . . TRBV5-5 16
TGTGCCAGCAGTTATGGGATCCCAGCTGTGACGCAGTATTTT CASSYGIPAVTQYF TRBJ2-3 . few TRBV6-5 14
TGTGCCAGCGGGGGTGACAGGATCTACGAGCAGTACTTC CASGGDRIYEQYF TRBJ2-7 . . TRBV2 13
TGTGCCAGCAGTTTCCGGGGGGAGAAGGCCTACGAGCAGTACTTC CASSFRGEKAYEQYF TRBJ2-7 TRBD2 . TRBV12-3/TRBV12-4 15
TGTGCCAGCTCACCACCCCCGGGACAGGGACCTTACAATGAGCAGTTCTTC CASSPPPGQGPYNEQFF TRBJ2-1 TRBD1 few TRBV18 17
TGCGCCAGCAGCCTTCATGGGGCCACAGATACGCAGTATTTT CASSLHGATDTQYF TRBJ2-3 . . TRBV5-1 14
TGTGCCAGTCCCGCTTGGGAGCCAGCTAACTATGGCTACACCTTC CASPAWEPANYGYTF TRBJ1-2 . many TRBV12-3/TRBV12-4 15
TGTGCCAGCAGGCTTCCAAACGGGAGGGAGACCCAGTACTTC CASRLPNGRETQYF TRBJ2-5 TRBD2 . TRBV2 14
TGCAGCGTTGAGGTGACGGGCACCGCTGGAGAGACCCAGTACTTC CSVEVTGTAGETQYF TRBJ2-5 . . TRBV29-1 15
TGTGCCAGCAGTTTATCATTGAACTCATGGGAGACCCAGTACTTC CASSLSLNSWETQYF TRBJ2-5 . . TRBV27 15
TGCGCCAGCAGTTCACTAGCGGGAGGGCCAGTTGGCTACGAGCAGTACTTC CASSSLAGGPVGYEQYF TRBJ2-7 TRBD2 few TRBV5-1 17
TGTGCCAGCAGGCCTACTAGGGTTGGTGAGCAGTTCTTC CASRPTRVGEQFF TRBJ2-1 . . TRBV7-3 13
TGTGCCAGCAGCCCCCGTGAGTCCGAGCAGTACTTC CASSPRESEQYF TRBJ2-7 . . TRBV3-1 12
TGCAGTGCTTCAACGCGTGCAGGGAAAGAGACCCAGTACTTC CSASTRAGKETQYF TRBJ2-5 . few TRBV20-1 14
TGTGCCAGCAGTTTTAGGCAGGGGGTCGATGAGCAGTTCTTC CASSFRQGVDEQFF TRBJ2-1 TRBD1 . TRBV12-3/TRBV12-4 14
TGTGCCATCAGTGAACCCGGGGAAACTAACTATGGCTACACCTTC CAISEPGETNYGYTF TRBJ1-2 . few TRBV10-3 15
TGTGCCAGCAGCTTAGCAGGCGTTTTGGGCACAGATACGCAGTATTTT CASSLAGVLGTDTQYF TRBJ2-3 . few TRBV7-9 16
TGCGCCAGCGCCTACGGTGGAGGCAATGAGCAGTTCTTC CASAYGGGNEQFF TRBJ2-1 . many TRBV5-1 13
TGCGCCAGCAGTGAGTGGAGGGGCCCTAGGTACTTC CASSEWRGPRYF TRBJ2-7 . few TRBV10-2 12
TGTGCCAGCAGCCAAGATTGGGGTATGGGGCAGTTCTTC CASSQDWGMGQFF TRBJ2-1 . few TRBV4-2 13
TGTGCCAGCAGGCGGCTAGCGGCCAAGCAGTTCTTC CASRRLAAKQFF TRBJ2-1 TRBD2 few TRBV12-3/TRBV12-4 12
TGCGCCAGCAGTTATGACAGGGGAGGCACTGAAGCTTTCTTT CASSYDRGGTEAFF TRBJ1-1 TRBD1 many TRBV5-1 14
TGTGCCAGCAGTTACTTTTCGGGGGTTGGCACTGAAGCTTTCTTT CASSYFSGVGTEAFF TRBJ1-1 . . TRBV6-5 15